This T cell receptor (beta chain) was recovered during a study of blood T cells in healthy people across ages. Isolation recovered at least 6.5 million PBMCs from every sample. Primed by a sample-barcoded 5' primer and a J-beta primer mix, a second PCR proceeded for 7 to 11 cycles. Every sample gave at least 3 million paired-end reads containing CDR3. Using its own MiXCR run on the 5' RACE reads, TCRdb lists one record per CDR3 protein. The sample includes about 1.8 million distinct CDR3 sequences, 49% seen only once; the top ten take about 2.1%. Study-wide results and caveats: The lack of PBMC sorting stopped any conclusive naive versus antigen-experienced comparison.

CDR3 length: 13 amino acids. V was cut by 5 bases and J by 7 bases, with 12 bases left in between. Germline loops: CDR1 SEHNR, CDR2 FQNEAQ (reference sequence). As concerns this clonotype: Its antigen is not known.

The TCR was taken from a woman in her forties in good health. The sequencing sample was made of blood. V gene TRBV7-9 combines with J gene TRBJ2-1; D may match TRBD1 or TRBD2 (5 bases each). The CDR3: CASSQWGKNEQFF. For the CDR3, the DNA is TGTGCCAGCAGCCAATGGGGGAAAAATGAGCAGTTCTTC.